The 9 T cell receptor beta chains reported below all come from one sample, sequenced in a study of CXCR3-negative and CXCR3-positive naive CD8 T cells (dated by TCRdb to between 2019 and 2020). These receptors' targets are unknown. Data came from a NextSeq 550. The Human TCR Profiling Kit (MiLaboratory) was used to prepare UMI-labeled 5' RACE TRB cDNA libraries. After TCRdb reprocessed the reads, each CDR3 protein sequence was kept as one row, without DNA. The record for this sample contains 85,000 to 130,000 distinct CDR3 sequences. Together, the top ten hold roughly 0.38% of the sample. Study-level results and caveats: TRB CDR3s from CXCR3-positive naive cells showed higher hydrophobicity (lower Kidera factor 4), lower energy, and higher strength and volume indices than CXCR3-negative naive cells.

The sample taken for sequencing was naive CXCR3+ CD8+ T cells from blood. This sample's cell subset or site label indicates: CD45RO-CCR7+CD27+CD95- naive CD8+ T cells expressing CXCR3 (TNR3+). The source is a human donor in good health. Some clones in this sample may be carry-over from other donors' samples.

The chain employs TRBV20-1 and TRBJ2-7; absent DNA, TCRdb's TRBD2 call cannot be checked. CDR1 and CDR2 from the germline V gene are DFQATT and SNEGSKA (reference sequence). CDR3 size: 11 residues. CDR3: CSAREGSEQYF.

The V and J genes are TRBV5-6 and TRBJ1-4. The CDR3 runs 15 residues. Germline-derived CDR1 and CDR2 are SGHDT and YYEEEE. The CDR3 loop reads CASSLGPSANEKLFF.

This chain uses TRBV10-3 with TRBJ2-7; TCRdb's assignment of TRBD1 cannot be checked, as there is no DNA. CDR1 is ENHRY and CDR2 is SYGVKD in the germline V gene. The CDR3 is 13 amino acids. CDR3 residues: CAINEGDSYEQYF.

This chain connects TRBV5-1 to TRBJ2-3; TCRdb's assignment of TRBD1 cannot be checked, as there is no DNA. This CDR3 is 13 amino acids long. Germline assignment: CDR1 SGHRS and CDR2 YFSETQ. The CDR3 sequence: CASRDRASDTQYF.

The V and J genes are TRBV21-1 and TRBJ2-2. TRBV21-1 is given as a pseudogene. There are 17 residues in the CDR3. CDR3 in amino acids: CASSKGTQAPNTGELFF.

The V gene is TRBV7-9, the J gene TRBJ1-1; checking the TCRdb D call of TRBD1 is not possible without DNA. Germline CDR1 is SEHNR and CDR2 is FQNEAQ (reference sequence). The CDR3 consists of 14 residues. The CDR3 reads CASSDRDSLVEAFF.

The chain combines TRBV12-3 or TRBV12-4 with TRBJ2-7. This CDR3 has 13 residues. The CDR3 region is CASSPMDAYEQYF.

V gene TRBV29-1 combines with J gene TRBJ2-1; TCRdb indicates TRBD2, and absent DNA this call remains unverified. The germline V gene encodes CDR1 SQVTM and CDR2 ANQGSEA. This CDR3 has 13 residues. CDR3 region: CSVDIVVGSEQFF.

This chain joins TRBV7-2 and TRBJ2-1; the D call from TCRdb, TRBD2, cannot be confirmed without DNA. CDR1 and CDR2 (germline): SGHTA, FQGNSA. The CDR3 consists of 15 residues. Here the CDR3 reads CASSSTAGAADEQFF.